The rows below give T cell receptor beta chains drawn from one sample of a study of CD8 T cells in Susac syndrome. TCRdb itself ran the immunoSEQ multiplex PCR reads through MiXCR, one entry per CDR3 protein. The sample includes tens of thousands of distinct CDR3 sequences, over 85% of them seen just once. The sequencing sample was made of CD8+ T cells from PBMCs. These receptors originate from a human donor with Susac syndrome. Each CDR3 is given with its conserved first and last residue. The D gene is left open where the match is weak. Size tells how often a clone was seen (once, few, many) or the class of an expanded clone, and some rows leave it out.

clone_size	j_call	d_call	cdr3_length	v_call	cdr3_aa	cdr3_nt
once	TRBJ1-2	.	16	TRBV5-8	CASSLASGRVSYGYTF	TGTGCCAGCAGCTTGGCCAGTGGCAGGGTGAGCTATGGCTACACCTTC
.	TRBJ1-6	TRBD1	16	TRBV5-1	CASSLAPQGAESPLHF	TGCGCCAGCAGCTTGGCCCCCCAGGGGGCGGAATCACCCCTCCACTTT
.	TRBJ2-3	.	13	TRBV27	CASSLSYTDTQYF	TGTGCCAGCAGTTTATCCTACACAGATACGCAGTATTTT
once	TRBJ1-1	TRBD1	14	TRBV19	CASNRGDRDTEAFF	TGTGCCAGTAATAGGGGAGACAGGGACACTGAAGCTTTCTTT
.	TRBJ1-1	.	13	TRBV30	CAWWPGANTEAFF	TGTGCCTGGTGGCCAGGAGCGAACACTGAAGCTTTCTTT
.	TRBJ2-2	TRBD1	14	TRBV12-3/TRBV12-4	CASSDRGIAGELFF	TGTGCCAGTTCTGACAGGGGGATCGCCGGGGAGCTGTTTTTT
.	TRBJ2-1	TRBD2	17	TRBV12-3/TRBV12-4	CASSPTEGSGRYNEQFF	TGTGCCAGCAGTCCGACCGAGGGCAGCGGGAGATACAATGAGCAGTTCTTC
.	TRBJ1-1	.	12	TRBV30	CAWSRGPTEAFF	TGTGCCTGGAGCCGAGGTCCCACTGAAGCTTTCTTT
.	TRBJ1-4	TRBD1	18	TRBV7-9	CASSSDRGSRPTNEKLFF	TGTGCCAGCAGCTCGGACAGGGGATCCCGACCAACTAATGAAAAACTGTTTTTT
.	TRBJ1-1	.	14	TRBV20-1	CSARDGLSNTEAFF	TGCAGTGCTAGAGATGGACTCTCGAACACTGAAGCTTTCTTT
.	TRBJ1-3	.	15	TRBV2	CASSEFPGAGNTIYF	TGTGCCAGCAGTGAATTTCCAGGTGCTGGAAACACCATATATTTT
.	TRBJ2-1	TRBD2	14	TRBV20-1	CSAGLAGGPNEQFF	TGCAGTGCGGGGCTAGCGGGGGGGCCAAATGAGCAGTTCTTC
.	TRBJ2-1	.	15	TRBV5-1	CASRERLGVYNEQFF	TGCGCCAGCAGGGAACGGTTGGGCGTTTATAATGAGCAGTTCTTC
.	TRBJ1-1	TRBD1	15	TRBV20-1	CSARDAGTGVSEAFF	TGCAGTGCTAGAGACGCCGGGACAGGGGTTTCCGAAGCTTTCTTT
.	TRBJ2-7	TRBD1	14	TRBV28	CASSPTGTGPKQYF	TGTGCCAGCAGCCCTACCGGGACAGGCCCGAAGCAGTACTTC
.	TRBJ1-2	.	13	TRBV29-1	CSVESGTNYGYTF	TGCAGCGTTGAGAGCGGGACTAACTATGGCTACACCTTC
few	TRBJ2-7	TRBD1	14	TRBV27	CASSPLTGVYEQYF	TGTGCCAGCAGTCCGTTGACAGGGGTCTACGAGCAGTACTTC
.	TRBJ2-3	.	14	TRBV5-4	CASSRPGGGDTQYF	TGTGCCAGCAGCCGTCCCGGGGGAGGAGATACGCAGTATTTT
.	TRBJ2-3	TRBD2	15	TRBV12-3/TRBV12-4	CASTVAGSPTGTQYF	TGTGCCAGCACCGTAGCGGGGTCACCCACAGGTACGCAGTATTTT
.	TRBJ2-5	.	13	TRBV2	CASKKWKQETQYF	TGTGCCAGCAAGAAATGGAAGCAAGAGACCCAGTACTTC
.	TRBJ2-7	.	14	TRBV27	CASRFLGSSYEQYF	TGTGCCAGCAGATTTTTGGGGAGCTCCTACGAGCAGTACTTC
.	TRBJ2-7	.	15	TRBV29-1	CSVGRLGLTGYEQYF	TGCAGCGTTGGCAGGTTGGGTCTAACTGGCTACGAGCAGTACTTC
.	TRBJ1-1	.	12	TRBV7-9	CASTPGGSEAFF	TGTGCCAGCACCCCCGGTGGCTCTGAAGCTTTCTTT
.	TRBJ2-5	TRBD2	15	TRBV3-1	CASSQDVAGQETQYF	TGTGCCAGCAGCCAAGATGTAGCGGGGCAAGAGACCCAGTACTTC
.	TRBJ2-7	.	14	TRBV28	CASSFQAGRYEQYF	TGTGCCAGCAGTTTTCAGGCAGGACGCTACGAGCAGTACTTC
.	TRBJ2-1	.	12	TRBV5-1	CASSLADNEQFF	TGCGCCAGCAGCTTGGCCGACAATGAGCAGTTCTTC
.	TRBJ2-5	TRBD1	13	TRBV7-2	CATRTGGVETQYF	TGTGCCACCCGGACAGGGGGCGTGGAGACCCAGTACTTC
.	TRBJ2-3	.	15	TRBV6-4	CASSDSRESADTQYF	TGTGCCAGCAGTGACTCGAGGGAGTCAGCCGATACGCAGTATTTT
.	TRBJ2-3	.	12	TRBV12-3/TRBV12-4	CASTWRTDTQYF	TGTGCCAGCACCTGGCGCACAGATACGCAGTATTTT
.	TRBJ2-3	.	14	TRBV28	CASSPPLSTDTQYF	TGTGCCAGCAGTCCACCCCTAAGCACAGATACGCAGTATTTT
.	TRBJ1-2	.	15	TRBV19	CASSTNSGTAYGYTF	TGTGCCAGTAGTACAAATTCCGGGACGGCCTATGGCTACACCTTC
.	TRBJ2-3	TRBD2	15	TRBV5-1	CASSLSGGVTDTQYF	TGCGCCAGCAGCTTGTCGGGAGGAGTCACAGATACGCAGTATTTT
.	TRBJ2-1	.	11	TRBV28	CASSSKRKQFF	TGTGCCAGCAGTTCCAAACGGAAGCAGTTCTTC
.	TRBJ1-4	.	16	TRBV9	CASSVSGRPNNEKLFF	TGTGCCAGCAGCGTGTCGGGACGGCCGAATAATGAAAAACTGTTTTTT
.	TRBJ2-3	.	14	TRBV6-2/TRBV6-3	CASSYAGFADTQYF	TGTGCCAGCAGTTACGCGGGGTTCGCAGATACGCAGTATTTT
.	TRBJ2-2	.	15	TRBV18	CASSWDPLSTGELFF	TGTGCCAGCTCATGGGACCCGCTGAGCACCGGGGAGCTGTTTTTT
.	TRBJ2-1	TRBD2	17	TRBV11-2	CASSLEPPGTRYNEQFF	TGTGCCAGCAGCTTAGAACCGCCCGGGACTAGGTACAATGAGCAGTTCTTC
few	TRBJ2-3	TRBD1	15	TRBV6-2/TRBV6-3	CASSYSETGLGTQYF	TGTGCCAGCAGTTACTCGGAGACAGGGCTCGGTACGCAGTATTTT
once	TRBJ1-1	.	13	TRBV27	CASSLSLGAGAFF	TGTGCCAGCAGTTTAAGCCTCGGGGCTGGGGCTTTCTTT
.	TRBJ1-5	.	15	TRBV18	CASSPSQDSNQPQHF	TGTGCCAGCTCACCAAGCCAGGATAGCAATCAGCCCCAGCATTTT
few	TRBJ2-4	.	15	TRBV4-3	CASSQEGDGRNIQYF	TGCGCCAGCAGCCAAGAGGGTGATGGTCGAAACATTCAGTACTTC
.	TRBJ1-5	.	16	TRBV4-1	CASSQDSGESNQPQHF	TGCGCCAGCAGCCAAGATAGCGGGGAGAGCAATCAGCCCCAGCATTTT
.	TRBJ2-5	.	13	TRBV7-2	CASSQGHQETQYF	TGTGCCAGCAGTCAAGGGCACCAAGAGACCCAGTACTTC
.	TRBJ2-7	TRBD2	14	TRBV20-1	CSAKDPSGSAEQYF	TGCAGTGCTAAGGACCCTAGCGGGAGCGCCGAGCAGTACTTC
.	TRBJ1-2	TRBD1	13	TRBV7-9	CASSKQGNYGYTF	TGTGCCAGCAGCAAACAGGGGAACTATGGCTACACCTTC
.	TRBJ2-2	TRBD1	18	TRBV9	CASSGREQGAVGTGELFF	TGTGCCAGCAGCGGACGGGAACAGGGGGCCGTAGGCACCGGGGAGCTGTTTTTT
.	TRBJ1-1	TRBD1	14	TRBV27	CASSSFTGDTEAFF	TGTGCCAGCAGTTCGTTTACAGGGGACACTGAAGCTTTCTTT
.	TRBJ1-2	.	15	TRBV27	CASSSSGSANYGYTF	TGTGCCAGCAGCTCGTCGGGTTCAGCTAACTATGGCTACACCTTC